The rows below give T cell receptor beta chains drawn from one sample of a study of T-cell reconstitution after alpha-beta-depleted transplantation in children. One entry per CDR3 protein, called by TCRdb with MiXCR from the PCR reads. Here the sample spans approximately 70,000 distinct CDR3 sequences, over 4.5% being singletons. Sequenced material: PBMCs, mostly from graft donor cells, taken 180 days after TCRalphabeta/CD19-depleted stem cell transplant. All receptors come from a boy in the first two years of life who had a stem cell transplant for acute myeloid leukemia, so the T cells may come from the graft donor. CDR3s include the opening cysteine and the closing phenylalanine or tryptophan. D genes are given only for firm matches. Some rows have no size entry. The others give once, few or many, or a class for an expanded clone.

>many|TRBV7-2|TRBJ2-5|TRBD1
TGTGCCAGCAGCCTCACAGGGGGTCAAAAAGAGACCCAGTACTTC
CASSLTGGQKETQYF
>many|TRBV12-3/TRBV12-4|TRBJ2-6|TRBD1
TGTGCCAGCAGTGGGACAGGGAGGTCTGGGGCCAACGTCCTGACTTTC
CASSGTGRSGANVLTF
>many|TRBV10-3|TRBJ2-5|TRBD1
TGTGCCATCGGCTCCGGGACAGGAGATTCGGAGACCCAGTACTTC
CAIGSGTGDSETQYF
>many|TRBV7-2|TRBJ2-5|TRBD1
TGTGCCAGCAGACCCGGGACAGCACCCCAGACCCAGTACTTC
CASRPGTAPQTQYF
>many|TRBV20-1|TRBJ2-6|NA
TGCAGTGCTAGACCCCCCAGTGGGGCCAACGTCCTGACTTTC
CSARPPSGANVLTF
>NA|TRBV19|TRBJ2-2|NA
TGTGCCAGTAGTATGGGACCCAACCCCGGGGAGCTGTTTTTT
CASSMGPNPGELFF
>many|TRBV12-3/TRBV12-4|TRBJ2-5|NA
TGTGCCAGCTCCAAGCCGGGACTCAAATCAGAGACCCAGTACTTC
CASSKPGLKSETQYF
>many|TRBV19|TRBJ2-5|TRBD1
TGTGCCAGTAGTTGGACAGGGGTGTTTGAGACCCAGTACTTC
CASSWTGVFETQYF
>NA|TRBV10-2|TRBJ1-5|NA
TGCGCCAGCAGTGAGGCCAACAGGGCCCTACAGCCCCAGCATTTT
CASSEANRALQPQHF
>many|TRBV7-2|TRBJ2-7|TRBD1
TGTGCCAGCAGCGTAGGACAGGCCTACGAGCAGTACTTC
CASSVGQAYEQYF
>NA|TRBV5-4|TRBJ1-3|NA
TGTGCCAGCAGCTTGGACCCGTCTGGAAACACCATATATTTT
CASSLDPSGNTIYF
>many|TRBV3-1|TRBJ2-3|NA
TGTGCCAGCAGCGTACGACGGGGGAAGGAAGATACGCAGTATTTT
CASSVRRGKEDTQYF